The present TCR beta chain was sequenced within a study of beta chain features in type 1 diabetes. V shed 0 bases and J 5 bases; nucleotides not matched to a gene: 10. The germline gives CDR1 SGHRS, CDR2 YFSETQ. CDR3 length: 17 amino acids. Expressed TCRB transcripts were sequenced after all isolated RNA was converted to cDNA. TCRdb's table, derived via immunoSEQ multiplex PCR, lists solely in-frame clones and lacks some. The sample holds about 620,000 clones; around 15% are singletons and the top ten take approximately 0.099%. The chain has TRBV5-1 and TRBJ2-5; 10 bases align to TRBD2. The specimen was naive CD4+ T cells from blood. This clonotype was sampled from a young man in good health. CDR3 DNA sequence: TGCGCCAGCAGCTTGGGGCCGTTAGCGGGAGGTCGGGAGACCCAGTACTTC. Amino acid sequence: CASSLGPLAGGRETQYF.